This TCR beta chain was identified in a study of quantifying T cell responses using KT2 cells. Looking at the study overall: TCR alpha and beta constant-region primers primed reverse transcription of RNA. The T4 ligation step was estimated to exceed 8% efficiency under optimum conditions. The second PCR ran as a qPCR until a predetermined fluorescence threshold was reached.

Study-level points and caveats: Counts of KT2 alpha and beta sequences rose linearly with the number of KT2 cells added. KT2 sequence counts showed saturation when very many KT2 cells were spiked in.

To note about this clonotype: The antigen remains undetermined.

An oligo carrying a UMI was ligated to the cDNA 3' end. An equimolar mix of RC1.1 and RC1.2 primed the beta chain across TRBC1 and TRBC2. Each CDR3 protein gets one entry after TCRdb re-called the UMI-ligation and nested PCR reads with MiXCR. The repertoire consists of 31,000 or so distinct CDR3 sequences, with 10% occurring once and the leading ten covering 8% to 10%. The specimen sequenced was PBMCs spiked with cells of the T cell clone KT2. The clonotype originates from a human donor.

The CDR3 region has the DNA TGTGCCAGCTCACTCCCTAGCTCTGGAAACACCATATATTTT. Translating it yields CASSLPSSGNTIYF. V usage is TRBV18 and J usage is TRBJ1-3; D call uncertain. Germline V CDR1 and CDR2: KGHSH, LQKENI. Trimming shortened V by 4 bases and J by 0 bases, and 7 bases separated the two germline ends. This CDR3 contains 14 residues.